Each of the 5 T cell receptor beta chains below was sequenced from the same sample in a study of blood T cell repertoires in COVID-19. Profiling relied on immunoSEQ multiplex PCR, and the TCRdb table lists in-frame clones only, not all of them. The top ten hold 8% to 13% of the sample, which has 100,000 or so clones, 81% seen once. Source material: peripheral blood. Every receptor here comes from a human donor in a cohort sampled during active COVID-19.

In DNA, the CDR3 is TGTGCCAGCAGAGCCGACAGCTACGAGCAGTACTTC. Amino acids: CASRADSYEQYF. The chain links TRBV2 to TRBJ2-7; D is possibly TRBD1 (5 bases). Germline lookup yields CDR1 SNHLY and CDR2 FYNNEI. Trimming cost V 6 bases and J 3 bases, with 9 bases left between them. This CDR3 is built from 12 residues.

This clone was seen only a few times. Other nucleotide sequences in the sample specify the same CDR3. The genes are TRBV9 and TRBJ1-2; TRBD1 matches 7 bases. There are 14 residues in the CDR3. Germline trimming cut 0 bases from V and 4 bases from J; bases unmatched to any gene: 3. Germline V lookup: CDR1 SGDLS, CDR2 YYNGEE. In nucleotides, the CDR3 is TGTGCCAGCAGCGTAGGGACAGGTCTCTATGGCTACACCTTC. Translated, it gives CASSVGTGLYGYTF.

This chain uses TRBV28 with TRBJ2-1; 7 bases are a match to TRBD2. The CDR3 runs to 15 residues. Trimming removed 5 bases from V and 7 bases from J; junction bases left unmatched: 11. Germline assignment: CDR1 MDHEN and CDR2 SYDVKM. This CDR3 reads CASSEKRGPENEQFF. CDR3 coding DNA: TGTGCCAGCAGTGAGAAGCGGGGCCCGGAGAATGAGCAGTTCTTC.

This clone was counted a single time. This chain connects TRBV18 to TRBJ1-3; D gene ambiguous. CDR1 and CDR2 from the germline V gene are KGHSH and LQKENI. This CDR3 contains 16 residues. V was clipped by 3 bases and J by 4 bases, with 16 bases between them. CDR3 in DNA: TGTGCCAGCTCACCCGGCGGGCAAAACCGGGGAAACACCATATATTTT. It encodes CASSPGGQNRGNTIYF.

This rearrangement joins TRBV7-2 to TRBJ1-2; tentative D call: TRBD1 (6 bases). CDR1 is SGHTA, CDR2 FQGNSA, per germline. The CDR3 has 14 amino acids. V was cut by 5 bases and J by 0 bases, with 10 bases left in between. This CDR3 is CASSQQGANYGYTF. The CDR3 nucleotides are TGTGCCAGCAGCCAACAGGGAGCTAACTATGGCTACACCTTC.